The rows below give T cell receptor beta chains drawn from one sample of a study of identical twins. TCRdb re-called the 5' RACE reads with MiXCR, one entry per CDR3 protein. In the table there are approximately 600,000 distinct CDR3 sequences, under 8.5% of which are singletons. This same sample was also part of a study on yellow fever vaccine responses in identical twins.

Sequencing was performed on PBMCs. Receptors originate from a young woman in good health. The CDR3 runs from the conserved cysteine through the conserved F or W. D genes are given only for firm matches. Clone size is given for some rows only: seen once, a few or many times, or a class if the clone is expanded.

>.|.|TRBJ2-2|TRBV3-1
CASSLLESGELFF
TGTGCCAGCAGCCTCTTGGAGTCCGGGGAGCTGTTTTTT
>many|.|TRBJ2-6|TRBV7-3
CASSLSSGAGANVLTF
TGTGCCAGCAGCTTGAGTTCCGGGGCTGGGGCCAACGTCCTGACTTTC
>.|TRBD1|TRBJ2-1|TRBV7-9
CASSSTGSREQFF
TGTGCCAGCAGCTCGACAGGGTCACGGGAGCAGTTCTTC
>.|.|TRBJ2-7|TRBV28
CASRITGNFGEQYF
TGTGCCAGCAGAATAACGGGGAATTTTGGCGAGCAGTACTTC
>many|.|TRBJ2-2|TRBV2
CASRRGLNTGELFF
TGTGCCAGCAGGCGGGGGCTTAACACCGGGGAGCTGTTTTTT
>.|.|TRBJ2-3|TRBV6-2/TRBV6-3
CASRPHPTRSGTDTQYF
TGTGCCAGCAGACCCCACCCTACTAGATCGGGCACAGATACGCAGTATTTT
>.|.|TRBJ2-2|TRBV5-1
CASTLAASFTGELFF
TGCGCCAGCACCTTGGCGGCGAGTTTCACCGGGGAGCTGTTTTTT
>few|.|TRBJ2-5|TRBV11-2
CASSFLPGTAGRGYF
TGTGCCAGCAGCTTCCTCCCCGGGACAGCGGGGAGGGGGTACTTC
>.|TRBD2|TRBJ2-7|TRBV25-1
CASTLSGSLMYEQYF
TGTGCCAGCACCCTAAGCGGGAGTTTGATGTACGAGCAGTACTTC
>.|.|TRBJ2-2|TRBV6-1
CASSDGKTNTGELFF
TGTGCCAGCAGTGATGGGAAAACGAACACCGGGGAGCTGTTTTTT
>many|TRBD1|TRBJ1-1|TRBV27
CASSPGTGVTEAFF
TGTGCCAGCAGTCCCGGGACAGGGGTTACTGAAGCTTTCTTT
>many|.|TRBJ2-5|TRBV20-1
CSTQSTEETQYF
TGCAGCACACAATCGACAGAAGAGACCCAGTACTTC
>few|.|TRBJ2-3|TRBV7-8
CATSGPTQYF
TGTGCCACCTCGGGACCAACGCAGTATTTT
>.|.|TRBJ2-1|TRBV6-1
CASSAQGDEQFF
TGTGCCAGCAGTGCCCAGGGTGATGAGCAGTTCTTC
>many|TRBD2|TRBJ2-3|TRBV29-1
CSVVSLAGVTDTQYF
TGCAGCGTTGTATCGCTAGCGGGAGTCACAGATACGCAGTATTTT
>few|TRBD1|TRBJ1-2|TRBV7-9
CASSQGQDHYTF
TGTGCCAGCAGCCAAGGACAGGACCACTACACCTTC
>.|TRBD1|TRBJ2-3|TRBV3-1
CASCLVSRGLDRGPGTQYF
TGTGCCAGCTGTTTAGTTTCGCGGGGGCTGGACAGGGGGCCCGGTACGCAGTATTTT
>few|.|TRBJ2-1|TRBV18
CASSGSRENEQFF
TGTGCCAGCTCCGGCTCCCGGGAGAATGAGCAGTTCTTC
>once|.|TRBJ1-4|TRBV29-1
CSVKHEKLFF
TGCAGCGTTAAACATGAAAAACTGTTTTTT
>few|.|TRBJ2-3|TRBV25-1
CASSLQGWSTDTQYF
TGTGCCAGCAGTCTACAGGGTTGGAGCACAGATACGCAGTATTTT
>.|.|TRBJ1-2|TRBV7-2
CASSLGGRGGYTF
TGTGCCAGCAGCTTAGGTGGCAGGGGTGGATACACCTTC
>.|.|TRBJ1-5|TRBV10-3
CAISEADGNQPQHF
TGTGCCATCAGTGAGGCGGACGGGAATCAGCCCCAGCATTTT
>few|.|TRBJ2-1|TRBV12-3/TRBV12-4
CASSLVGIEQFF
TGTGCCAGCAGTTTAGTGGGAATTGAGCAGTTCTTC
>few|.|TRBJ1-6|TRBV2
CASSNRVSPLHF
TGTGCCAGCAGTAACAGGGTTTCACCCCTCCACTTT
>few|.|TRBJ2-1|TRBV7-8
CASSLRVVSSYNEQFF
TGTGCCAGCAGCTTAAGGGTGGTGAGCTCCTACAATGAGCAGTTCTTC
>few|.|TRBJ2-1|TRBV3-1
CASSRGGAGYNEQFF
TGTGCCAGCAGCCGGGGGGGGGCCGGGTACAATGAGCAGTTCTTC
>few|.|TRBJ2-1|TRBV10-2
CASSESLEASDLNEQFF
TGCGCCAGCAGTGAGTCCCTCGAGGCTAGCGATTTGAATGAGCAGTTCTTC
>few|TRBD2|TRBJ2-1|TRBV29-1
CSVEVGPGGNEQFF
TGCAGCGTTGAAGTGGGTCCGGGGGGGAATGAGCAGTTCTTC
>.|TRBD1|TRBJ2-1|TRBV27
CASSDRAHEQFF
TGTGCCAGCAGCGACAGGGCCCATGAGCAGTTCTTC
>few|TRBD2|TRBJ2-3|TRBV10-3
CAISFGSGGAEDTQYF
TGTGCCATCAGCTTCGGGAGCGGGGGGGCCGAAGATACGCAGTATTTT
>few|.|TRBJ2-2|TRBV11-2
CASSWGRGRDGVTGELFF
TGTGCCAGCAGCTGGGGCCGGGGCAGGGATGGGGTCACCGGGGAGCTGTTTTTT
>.|.|TRBJ1-5|TRBV29-1
CSVKDGRSNQPQHF
TGCAGCGTCAAGGACGGACGTAGCAATCAGCCCCAGCATTTT
>few|.|TRBJ2-2|TRBV2
CASSDPGQNTGELFF
TGTGCCAGCTCTGATCCGGGACAAAACACCGGGGAGCTGTTTTTT
>.|.|TRBJ2-5|TRBV6-1
CASGRGVETQYF
TGTGCCAGCGGTCGGGGTGTCGAGACCCAGTACTTC
>.|.|TRBJ2-1|TRBV3-1
CASRKLNELFF
TGTGCCAGCAGAAAACTCAATGAGCTGTTCTTC
>few|.|TRBJ2-2|TRBV29-1
CSVAQGNTGELFF
TGCAGCGTTGCGCAGGGAAACACCGGGGAGCTGTTTTTT
>many|TRBD2|TRBJ2-1|TRBV5-1
CASSSGLAGGSYNEQFF
TGCGCCAGCAGCTCGGGACTAGCGGGAGGGTCCTACAATGAGCAGTTCTTC
>few|.|TRBJ2-1|TRBV21-1
CARKTEQFF
TGTGCCAGAAAAACTGAGCAGTTCTTC
>many|TRBD1|TRBJ1-5|TRBV5-1
CASSFTRDRVDSNQPQHF
TGCGCCAGCAGCTTTACCCGGGACAGGGTGGATAGCAATCAGCCCCAGCATTTT
>many|.|TRBJ1-3|TRBV20-1
CSARTTGNTIYF
TGCAGTGCTAGAACTACTGGAAACACCATATATTTT
>few|.|TRBJ1-4|TRBV7-9
CASSLAETNEKLFF
TGTGCCAGCAGCTTAGCAGAAACTAATGAAAAACTGTTTTTT
>few|.|TRBJ2-3|TRBV25-1
CASMAVSTDTQYF
TGTGCCAGCATGGCGGTTAGCACAGATACGCAGTATTTT
>.|.|TRBJ1-2|TRBV5-6
CASSRARGHDYGYTF
TGTGCCAGCAGCCGCGCAAGGGGCCACGACTATGGCTACACCTTC
>few|TRBD1|TRBJ2-2|TRBV5-5
CASSTTGSTGELFF
TGTGCCAGCAGCACGACAGGGAGCACCGGGGAGCTGTTTTTT
>.|TRBD1|TRBJ2-3|TRBV20-1
CSAKGATTDTQYF
TGCAGTGCTAAGGGGGCGACCACAGATACGCAGTATTTT
>many|.|TRBJ2-2|TRBV13
CASSLSSGLTGELFF
TGTGCCAGCAGCTTAAGTTCGGGACTCACCGGGGAGCTGTTTTTT